The 23 T cell receptor beta chains given below trace back to one sample, sequenced in a study of blood T cell repertoires in COVID-19. Measured with immunoSEQ multiplex PCR; TCRdb has only the in-frame clones, and not every one. This sample carries fewer than 200,000 clones, about 85% of them seen once, and the ten largest clones take around 8%. Sequencing was done on a sample of peripheral blood. The receptors originated from a woman aged 60-75 years with COVID-19, enrolled during active disease.

This rearrangement joins TRBV7-2 to TRBJ2-1; D unclear. V was clipped by 4 bases and J by 7 bases, with 17 bases between them. This CDR3 has 15 amino acids. Per the germline V gene, CDR1 is SGHTA and CDR2 is FQGNSA. CDR3 region: CASSSSRGNYNEQFF. CDR3 in DNA: TGTGCCAGCAGCTCCAGCCGCGGAAACTATAATGAGCAGTTCTTC. The full variable domain, with the rest looked up from reference TRBV7-2 and TRBJ2-1, is GAGVSQSPSNKVTEKGKDVELRCDPISGHTALYWYRQSLGQGLEFLIYFQGNSAPDKSGLPSDRFSAERTGGSVSTLTIQRTQQEDSAVYLCASSSSRGNYNEQFFGPGTRLTVL.

The CDR3: CASSDPPIGRSTEAFF. The CDR3 nucleotides are TGTGCCAGCAGTGACCCCCCTATAGGGAGGAGCACTGAAGCTTTCTTT. The rearrangement joins TRBV2 to TRBJ1-1; D ambiguous. Germline CDR1 is SNHLY and CDR2 is FYNNEI. The CDR3 has 16 amino acids. V lost 3 bases and J lost 4, with 18 bases in between. Looking up the rest from reference TRBV2 and TRBJ1-1 gives the full variable domain: EPEVTQTPSHQVTQMGQEVILRCVPISNHLYFYWYRQILGQKVEFLVSFYNNEISEKSEIFDDQFSVERPDGSNFTLKIRSTKLEDSAMYFCASSDPPIGRSTEAFFGQGTRLTVV.

In its sample, this clone was seen a few times. The rearrangement joins TRBV4-1 to TRBJ1-3; D is uncertain. The CDR3 is 15 amino acids. Trimming cost V 0 bases and J 2 bases, with 8 bases left between them. The germline V gene has CDR1 MGHRA and CDR2 YSYEKL. CDR3: CASSQEAPPGNTIYF. The CDR3 nucleotides read TGCGCCAGCAGCCAAGAGGCCCCCCCTGGAAACACCATATATTTT.

This clone showed up just once. DNA of the CDR3: TGTGCCATTCTGCGGAGGTCCGGGACAGGGGTCACTGAGCAGTTCTTC. Translating gives CAILRRSGTGVTEQFF. The chain recombines TRBV7-3 with TRBJ2-1; 10 nucleotides align to TRBD1. Germline loops: CDR1 SGHTA, CDR2 FQGTGA. The CDR3 loop spans 16 amino acids. V lost 10 bases, J lost 9 bases, and 18 bases stayed unmatched.

This clone was recorded a few times. This rearrangement joins TRBV5-1 to TRBJ1-3, with unresolved D. Germline V gene data show CDR1 as SGHRS and CDR2 as YFSETQ. The CDR3 runs 15 residues. V lost 0 bases and J lost 0, with 7 bases in between. This chain's CDR3 is CASSLEESSGNTIYF. The CDR3, as DNA: TGCGCCAGCAGCTTGGAGGAGAGCTCTGGAAACACCATATATTTT.

V is TRBV12-3 or TRBV12-4 and J is TRBJ1-2, with unresolved D. The CDR3 runs 13 residues. The germline V and J ends were trimmed by 2 bases and 7 bases, with 11 bases remaining between them. DNA of the CDR3: TGTGCCAGCAGTTTACTGCCTTCGAGTGGCTACACCTTC. This codes for CASSLLPSSGYTF.

The rearrangement links TRBV7-3 to TRBJ1-1; no clear D gene. Trimming took 2 bases from V and 2 from J, leaving 9 bases between them. Germline V gene data show CDR1 as SGHTA and CDR2 as FQGTGA. This CDR3 has 14 residues. CDR3 coding DNA: TGTGCCAGCAGCTTACAGGTCCACAACACTGAAGCTTTCTTT. Translated, it gives CASSLQVHNTEAFF.

This chain uses TRBV5-1 with TRBJ1-3; unclear D gene. V was clipped by 2 bases and J by 4 bases, with 10 bases between them. Per the germline V gene, CDR1 is SGHRS and CDR2 is YFSETQ. The CDR3 spans 14 residues. CDR3 protein: CASSLAAVGNTIYF. The CDR3 nucleotides are TGCGCCAGCAGCTTAGCGGCAGTCGGAAACACCATATATTTT.

The CDR3 spells CASSLDINRGSGELFF. The DNA of the CDR3 is TGCGCCAGCAGCTTGGACATTAACAGGGGTTCCGGGGAGCTGTTTTTT. The chain uses TRBV5-1 and TRBJ2-2, with 7 bases that match TRBD1. This CDR3 comprises 16 residues. The germline V gene encodes CDR1 SGHRS and CDR2 YFSETQ. Trimming removed 0 bases from V and 6 bases from J; junction bases left unmatched: 8.

This sequence joins TRBV5-1 and TRBJ1-1, with D unclear. The CDR3 loop spans 18 amino acids. The V and J ends lost 0 bases and 0 bases respectively, with 18 bases between them. Germline CDR1 SGHRS, CDR2 YFSETQ. Here the CDR3 DNA reads TGCGCCAGCAGCTTGGATCCCCCTACCCCCCGAGTGAACACTGAAGCTTTCTTT. Translated, it gives CASSLDPPTPRVNTEAFF.

The CDR3, as DNA: TGTGCCAGCAGCTTAACGAGCTATGGCTACACCTTC. Translated: CASSLTSYGYTF. The chain links TRBV7-8 to TRBJ1-2, with no clear D. Germline CDR1 and CDR2: SGHVS and FQNEAQ. CDR3 length: 12 amino acids. The germline V and J ends were trimmed by 2 bases and 4 bases, with 5 bases remaining between them.

CDR3: CASLTTGQGYSNQPQHF. CDR3 sequence (DNA): TGTGCCAGCCTTACCACCGGACAGGGGTATAGCAATCAGCCCCAGCATTTT. The rearrangement joins TRBV19 to TRBJ1-5; 9 nucleotides line up with TRBD1. This CDR3 contains 17 residues. CDR1 LNHDA and CDR2 SQIVND come from the germline V gene (reference sequence). Trimming removed 9 bases from V and 0 bases from J; junction bases left unmatched: 12.

This clone appeared a single time. The V call is TRBV6-1, the J call TRBJ1-3; perhaps TRBD1 as D (5 bases). The V gene lost 1 base and the J gene lost 8 bases, with 9 bases spanning the gap. The CDR3 is 13 amino acids. Germline assignment: CDR1 MNHNS and CDR2 SASEGT. The CDR3 loop reads CASSEGGGDTIYF. The CDR3 coding sequence is TGTGCCAGCAGTGAAGGGGGCGGGGACACCATATATTTT.

The chain joins TRBV5-1 to TRBJ2-3; TRBD2 is a possible D gene (6 bases). With 7 bases removed from V and 10 bases from J, the gap between germline ends came to 13 bases. Germline lookup yields CDR1 SGHRS and CDR2 YFSETQ. The CDR3 contains 11 residues. CDR3 DNA: TGCGCCAGCCATGGAGGGTTTTCGCAGTATTTT. Protein sequence: CASHGGFSQYF.

This clone was detected a few times. This chain uses TRBV5-5 with TRBJ2-1; TRBD1 matches 10 bases. With V trimmed by 3 bases and J by 3 bases, 6 bases remained unmatched. The CDR3 has 16 amino acids. Germline CDR1 reads SGHKS; CDR2 reads YYEKEE (reference sequence). CDR3 loop: CASSSTGGLFYNEQFF. The CDR3 DNA reads TGTGCCAGCAGCTCGACAGGGGGCCTTTTCTACAATGAGCAGTTCTTC.

The J gene is TRBJ1-3, the V gene TRBV7-8; TRBD1 agrees at 8 bases. Germline values: CDR1 SGHVS, CDR2 FQNEAQ. The trim removed 5 bases at V and 3 bases at J, leaving 6 bases unmatched. This CDR3 region has 15 residues. The CDR3 DNA sequence: TGTGCCAGCAGCCTGGACAGGGCGGGTGGAAACACCATATATTTT. It yields the protein CASSLDRAGGNTIYF. The full variable domain, its missing parts supplied by reference TRBV7-8 and TRBJ1-3, is GAGVSQSPRYKVAKRGQDVALRCDPISGHVSLFWYQQALGQGPEFLTYFQNEAQLDKSGLPSDRFFAERPEGSVSTLKIQRTQQEDSAVYLCASSLDRAGGNTIYFGEGSWLTVV.

The V gene is TRBV18, the J gene TRBJ2-5; 11 bases match TRBD2. Germline V gene lookup returns CDR1 KGHSH and CDR2 LQKENI. V was pared by 3 bases and J by 1 base, with 4 bases of the junction left unmatched. The CDR3 spans 16 residues. CDR3 nucleotides: TGTGCCAGCTCACCTTTAGCGGGGGGGACCCAAGAGACCCAGTACTTC. Amino acids: CASSPLAGGTQETQYF.

This sequence joins TRBV11-2 and TRBJ1-5; TRBD1 is a possible D gene (5 bases). Germline V gene sequence: CDR1 SGHAT, CDR2 FQNNGV. The V and J ends lost 5 bases and 4 bases respectively, with 15 bases between them. This CDR3 is 15 amino acids long. CDR3 loop: CASSPAGGPNQPQHF. DNA for the CDR3: TGTGCCAGCAGCCCGGCGGGGGGACCTAATCAGCCCCAGCATTTT.

The genes are TRBV11-3 and TRBJ1-1; 8 bases match TRBD1. The germline V gene encodes CDR1 SGHNT and CDR2 YENEEA. This CDR3 spans 15 amino acids. V trimming: 5 bases; J trimming: 1 base; junction bases outside the gene matches: 6. This CDR3 is CASSARTGQNTEAFF. The CDR3 DNA reads as TGTGCCAGCAGCGCTCGGACAGGGCAGAACACTGAAGCTTTCTTT.

This chain joins TRBV6-6 and TRBJ2-7, with D perhaps TRBD1 (6 bases). CDR3 length: 13 amino acids. V gave up 5 bases and J gave up 6 bases, with 14 bases separating them. Germline V gene sequence: CDR1 MNHNY, CDR2 SVGAGI (reference sequence). The CDR3 DNA sequence: TGTGCCAGCAGTCAAACAGGGCAGGGCGAGCAGTACGTC. Its protein is CASSQTGQGEQYV.

The table lists this clone with a few counts. The chain combines TRBV6-5 with TRBJ1-2, with 10 positions matching TRBD1. V was pared by 9 bases and J by 8 bases, with 6 bases of the junction left unmatched. Per germline, CDR1 MNHEY and CDR2 SVGAGI. The CDR3 totals 12 residues. The DNA for the CDR3 is TGTGCCAGGGGGGGACAGGGGTTGGGCTACACCTTC. Translation gives CARGGQGLGYTF.

This clone appeared a single time. The rearrangement links TRBV7-3 to TRBJ1-1, with unresolved D. The germline V gene has CDR1 SGHTA and CDR2 FQGTGA. With 3 bases removed from V and 0 bases from J, the gap between germline ends came to 5 bases. CDR3 length: 13 residues. This CDR3 reads CASSLLVNTEAFF. The CDR3 DNA sequence: TGTGCCAGCAGCTTGTTAGTGAACACTGAAGCTTTCTTT.

This CDR3 reads CASGFSGAGNTIYF. The CDR3 region has the DNA TGTGCTAGTGGTTTTTCGGGGGCTGGAAACACCATATATTTT. The chain uses TRBV12-5 and TRBJ1-3; D perhaps matches TRBD1 (5 bases). The ends were cut back, 3 bases at V and 2 bases at J, with 8 bases in the middle. The germline V gene has CDR1 LGHNT and CDR2 FRNRAP. The CDR3 consists of 14 residues.